One and the same sample provided the 21 T cell receptor beta chains below, sequenced in a study of blood T cell repertoires in COVID-19. Sequencing used immunoSEQ multiplex PCR; TCRdb keeps in-frame clones, though not all of them. The repertoire holds a few hundred thousand clones, approximately 80% seen once, with less than 10% in the top ten. What was sequenced was peripheral blood. Every receptor here comes from a human donor in a cohort sampled during active COVID-19.

The J gene is TRBJ1-4, the V gene TRBV4-1; 7 bases line up with TRBD1. The CDR3 is 14 residues long. V shed 9 bases and J 7 bases; nucleotides not matched to a gene: 11. The germline gives CDR1 MGHRA, CDR2 YSYEKL. CDR3 in amino acids: CASGEGARLEKLFF. The CDR3 DNA is TGCGCCAGTGGAGAGGGGGCGCGTCTTGAAAAACTGTTTTTT.

This sequence joins TRBV11-2 and TRBJ2-7, with D unclear. Germline assignment: CDR1 SGHAT and CDR2 FQNNGV. The CDR3 is 13 amino acids. V lost 2 bases and J lost 3, with 8 bases in between. CDR3 protein: CASSLWRSYEQYF. In DNA, the CDR3 is TGTGCCAGCAGCTTATGGCGGAGCTACGAGCAGTACTTC.

This chain joins TRBV5-4 and TRBJ2-1, with TRBD1 as a possible D gene (6 bases). Germline V lookup: CDR1 SGHNT, CDR2 YYREEE (reference sequence). The CDR3 is 17 residues long. Trimming took 3 bases from V and 1 from J, leaving 17 bases between them. The CDR3 reads CASSSLSGTNSYNEQFF. CDR3 nucleotide sequence: TGTGCCAGCAGCTCCCTTTCGGGGACAAATTCCTACAATGAGCAGTTCTTC.

This clone was counted once. CDR3 region: CASSRTSWESTDTQYF. CDR3 DNA: TGTGCCAGTAGCCGGACTAGTTGGGAGAGCACAGATACGCAGTATTTT. This chain joins TRBV19 and TRBJ2-3, with 7 bases that match TRBD2. Germline V gene data show CDR1 as LNHDA and CDR2 as SQIVND (reference sequence). V was pared by 6 bases and J by 0 bases, with 9 bases of the junction left unmatched. The CDR3 extends over 16 amino acids.

The V gene is TRBV14, the J gene TRBJ1-5, with 10 bases fitting TRBD1. Unmatched junction bases numbered 5, after V lost 3 bases and J lost 6 bases. Germline CDR1 is SGHDN and CDR2 is FVKESK. CDR3 length: 15 amino acids. The CDR3 is CASSHRDRGCQPQHF. The CDR3 coding sequence is TGTGCCAGCAGCCACCGGGACAGGGGTTGTCAGCCCCAGCATTTT. The full variable domain, completed using reference TRBV14 and TRBJ1-5, is EAGVTQFPSHSVIEKGQTVTLRCDPISGHDNLYWYRRVMGKEIKFLLHFVKESKQDESGMPNNRFLAERTGGTYSTLKVQPAELEDSGVYFCASSHRDRGCQPQHFGDGTRLSIL.

The table lists this clone with a count of one. The genes are TRBV6-1 and TRBJ2-3, with D possibly being TRBD2 (6 bases). Trimming took off 4 bases at V and 0 bases at J, with 14 bases between the two ends. The CDR3 covers 16 residues. The germline V gene encodes CDR1 MNHNS and CDR2 SASEGT. The CDR3, as DNA: TGTGCCAGCAGTGCCCGGACTACCTTTAGCACAGATACGCAGTATTTT. It yields the protein CASSARTTFSTDTQYF.

This chain joins TRBV2 and TRBJ1-2, with 9 positions matching TRBD1. This CDR3 is 15 amino acids long. V lost 6 bases to trimming and J lost 2 bases; unmatched junction nucleotides: 7. Germline CDR1 and CDR2: SNHLY and FYNNEI. The CDR3 sequence is CASRQETGGNYGYTF. Here the CDR3 DNA reads TGTGCCAGCAGGCAAGAGACAGGGGGGAACTATGGCTACACCTTC.

The chain is built from TRBV2 and TRBJ2-1, with 9 bases matching TRBD2. Germline CDR1 reads SNHLY; CDR2 reads FYNNEI. Trimming at V came to 2 bases and at J to 6 bases, leaving 11 bases not matched to a gene. This CDR3 contains 17 residues. The DNA of the CDR3 is TGTGCCAGCAGTGAACCCCTCCTAGCGGGGAATACCAATGAGCAGTTCTTC. Its translation: CASSEPLLAGNTNEQFF. Full variable domain (rest looked up from reference TRBV2 and TRBJ2-1): EPEVTQTPSHQVTQMGQEVILRCVPISNHLYFYWYRQILGQKVEFLVSFYNNEISEKSEIFDDQFSVERPDGSNFTLKIRSTKLEDSAMYFCASSEPLLAGNTNEQFFGPGTRLTVL.

This chain uses TRBV10-3 with TRBJ1-6; the match to TRBD1 covers 8 bases. The CDR3 sequence is 14 residues long. The germline gives CDR1 ENHRY, CDR2 SYGVKD. Trimming at V came to 4 bases and at J to 7 bases, leaving 3 bases not matched to a gene. Here the CDR3 reads CAISVDRVNSPLHF. In DNA, the CDR3 is TGTGCCATCAGTGTGGACAGGGTGAATTCACCCCTCCACTTT.

The gene calls are TRBV5-4 and TRBJ1-2, with TRBD1 as a possible D gene (6 bases). With 2 bases removed from V and 8 bases from J, the gap between germline ends came to 16 bases. The CDR3 covers 14 residues. Germline assignment: CDR1 SGHNT and CDR2 YYREEE (reference sequence). The CDR3 loop reads CASSFPGQTAGYTF. The CDR3 DNA is TGTGCCAGCAGCTTCCCCGGACAGACTGCGGGCTACACCTTC.

Worth noting for this clone: Just one base apart from a much larger clone, this may be a read error. This CDR3 is also generated by other DNA sequences in the sample. The chain couples TRBV19 to TRBJ1-1; possible D gene TRBD1, 6 bases. The V gene lost 3 bases and the J gene lost 0 bases, with 23 bases spanning the gap. In germline, CDR1 is LNHDA, CDR2 SQIVND (reference sequence). The CDR3 covers 19 residues. In nucleotides, the CDR3 is TGTGCCAGTAGTATGGAGATGGGGGCCCGGGGAGCCATGAACACTGAAGCTTTCTTT. Amino acids: CASSMEMGARGAMNTEAFF.

In DNA form, the CDR3 reads TGTGCCAGTAGTATAGATCGGTTCAGGATTAGAAATCAGCCCCAGCATTTT. Translated: CASSIDRFRIRNQPQHF. The chain recombines TRBV19 with TRBJ1-5; D gene uncertain. Germline values: CDR1 LNHDA, CDR2 SQIVND (reference sequence). This CDR3 is 17 amino acids long. V shed 0 bases and J shed 4 bases, with 16 bases lying between them.

The chain uses TRBV6-5 and TRBJ1-1, with a possible D match to TRBD1 (5 bases). The CDR3 has 14 residues. Trimming took off 8 bases at V and 8 bases at J, with 21 bases between the two ends. The germline gives CDR1 MNHEY, CDR2 SVGAGI. CDR3 DNA: TGTGCCAGCTGTACTCGAACATCAGGGCGAGAAGCTTTCTTT. It translates to CASCTRTSGREAFF.

The chain recombines TRBV28 with TRBJ2-5, with 9 bases identical to TRBD2. V shed 5 bases and J 3 bases; nucleotides not matched to a gene: 1. Germline CDR1 and CDR2: MDHEN and SYDVKM. This CDR3 has 13 residues. Here the CDR3 reads CASSGGGEETQYF. In DNA, the CDR3 is TGTGCCAGCAGTGGCGGGGGGGAAGAGACCCAGTACTTC.

This chain joins TRBV24-1 and TRBJ2-1; D may be TRBD2 (6 bases). This CDR3 has 15 residues. The V gene lost 3 bases and the J gene lost 7 bases, with 15 bases spanning the gap. Germline V lookup: CDR1 KGHDR, CDR2 SFDVKD. CDR3 DNA sequence: TGTGCCACCAGTGATCCGGACTATTTCCCGAATGAGCAGTTCTTC. The encoded protein is CATSDPDYFPNEQFF.

The chain recombines TRBV10-3 with TRBJ1-1; TRBD1 agrees at 9 bases. Trimming removed 0 bases from V and 4 bases from J; junction bases left unmatched: 6. Germline V lookup: CDR1 ENHRY, CDR2 SYGVKD. This CDR3 comprises 16 residues. CDR3 in DNA: TGTGCCATCAGTGAGTCGACCCTGACAGGGGGCACTGAAGCTTTCTTT. Protein product: CAISESTLTGGTEAFF.

This rearrangement joins TRBV6-1 to TRBJ2-1; 10 nucleotides match TRBD2. The CDR3 covers 17 residues. Per the germline V gene, CDR1 is MNHNS and CDR2 is SASEGT. Losses at the gene ends were 3 bases for V and 5 bases for J; bases not matched to a gene: 10. The CDR3: CASSDFLAGDRHNEQFF. For the CDR3, the DNA is TGTGCCAGCAGTGATTTTCTAGCGGGGGATAGGCACAATGAGCAGTTCTTC.

This chain links TRBV2 with TRBJ2-7, with 8 bases that match TRBD1. Germline loops: CDR1 SNHLY, CDR2 FYNNEI. Trimming took 6 bases from V and 7 from J; bases not matched to a gene: 14. The CDR3 spans 15 residues. CDR3 in amino acids: CASRGSVRGPSEQYF. CDR3 nucleotides: TGTGCCAGCAGGGGCTCGGTCAGGGGGCCGAGTGAGCAGTACTTC.

The J gene is TRBJ1-3, the V gene TRBV5-1, with TRBD1 as a possible D gene (6 bases). CDR1 SGHRS and CDR2 YFSETQ come from the germline V gene. Trimming cost V 5 bases and J 1 base, with 10 bases left between them. The CDR3 spans 14 residues. The CDR3: CASSPQGSGNTIYF. The CDR3, as DNA: TGCGCCAGCAGTCCACAGGGTTCTGGAAACACCATATATTTT.

This clone was seen a handful of times. This sequence joins TRBV12-1 and TRBJ1-1. TRBV12-1 is noted as a pseudogene. The CDR3 is 14 amino acids. In DNA, the CDR3 is TGTGCCAGCAGCTTCCCGACGGGGAACACTGAAGCTTTCTTT. Its translation: CASSFPTGNTEAFF.

This clone was recorded a few times. V gene TRBV5-1 combines with J gene TRBJ1-5, with D unclear. This CDR3 comprises 13 residues. Trimming cost V 5 bases and J 3 bases, with 9 bases left between them. Per the germline V gene, CDR1 is SGHRS and CDR2 is YFSETQ. CDR3: CASSQDTNQPQHF. The CDR3 DNA reads as TGCGCCAGCAGTCAAGACACCAATCAGCCCCAGCATTTT. Variable domain in full (rest from reference TRBV5-1 and TRBJ1-5): KAGVTQTPRYLIKTRGQQVTLSCSPISGHRSVSWYQQTPGQGLQFLFEYFSETQRNKGNFPGRFSGRQFSNSRSEMNVSTLELGDSALYLCASSQDTNQPQHFGDGTRLSIL.